A selection of T cell receptor beta chains follows, all from one sample in a study of blood T cells in healthy people across ages. A single record per CDR3 protein comes from TCRdb applying MiXCR to the 5' RACE reads. Of roughly 1.7 million distinct CDR3 sequences in the sample, around 35% are singletons; the top ten hold about 10%. Sequenced: blood. These receptors were taken from a woman between 25 and 40 years old in good health. CDR3s include the opening cysteine and the closing phenylalanine or tryptophan. The order of the fields is V gene, J gene, D gene, clone size, CDR3 length, CDR3 DNA, CDR3 protein. The D gene is left open where the match is weak. Only some rows state a clone size, as once, few, many or a class for expanded clones.

TRBV12-3/TRBV12-4,TRBJ2-1,NA,NA,14,TGTGCCAGCAGCCCTAGCCAGGGTCGCAATGAGCAGTTCTTC,CASSPSQGRNEQFF
TRBV10-2,TRBJ1-1,TRBD1,once,15,TGCGCCAGCACGACGACAGGGTCTATGAACACTGAAGCTTTCTTT,CASTTTGSMNTEAFF
TRBV11-2,TRBJ1-5,TRBD1,NA,17,TGTGCCAGCAGCTGGGGACAGGGAGAAAATGGCAATCAGCCCCAGCATTTT,CASSWGQGENGNQPQHF
TRBV28,TRBJ2-4,NA,NA,14,TGCGCCAGCAGGGCGTCGATAGCCAAAAACATTCAGTACTTC,CASRASIAKNIQYF
TRBV30,TRBJ1-5,NA,NA,15,TGTGCCTGGAGTTTGGTTTCTATCAGCAATCAGCCCCAGCATTTT,CAWSLVSISNQPQHF
TRBV6-4,TRBJ2-1,NA,few,14,TGTGCCAGCAGTGACTCTGGTCGTCCTTTAGAGCAGTTCTTC,CASSDSGRPLEQFF
TRBV7-8,TRBJ2-1,NA,few,21,TGTGCCAGCAGCTTAGGACTGGGGGGGCTAGCGGCCTCCCCAACCTACAATGAGCAGTTCTTC,CASSLGLGGLAASPTYNEQFF
TRBV12-3/TRBV12-4,TRBJ1-1,NA,NA,16,TGTGCCAGCAGTTTCTATCCGGGGTTAAAAGACACTGAAGCTTTCTTT,CASSFYPGLKDTEAFF
TRBV6-5,TRBJ1-2,NA,few,13,TGTGCCAGCAGGTCCGCGGGGGTAGGTGGCTACACCTTC,CASRSAGVGGYTF
TRBV5-1,TRBJ2-2,NA,NA,16,TGCGCCAGCAGCATATACAGAGGGGCGAACACCGGGGAGCTGTTTTTT,CASSIYRGANTGELFF
TRBV13,TRBJ1-4,NA,NA,15,TGTGCCAGCAGCTTACACGGGGAAGCTAATGAAAAACTGTTTTTT,CASSLHGEANEKLFF
TRBV6-1,TRBJ2-5,NA,NA,16,TGTGCCAGCAGTCGTACCCCCTGGGGACAACAAGAGACCCAGTACTTC,CASSRTPWGQQETQYF
TRBV27,TRBJ1-2,NA,many,14,TGTGCCACCTTTCATTCCGGGACGAGATATGGCTACACCTTC,CATFHSGTRYGYTF
TRBV18,TRBJ1-2,NA,NA,14,TGTGCCAGCTCACTAACCCCAGGGGCAGGAGGCTACACCTTC,CASSLTPGAGGYTF
TRBV5-6,TRBJ2-1,TRBD2,NA,18,TGTGCCAGCAGCCTTCACGGGGGGAGAGTTTTCTCCTACAATGAGCAGTTCTTC,CASSLHGGRVFSYNEQFF
TRBV5-1,TRBJ2-4,NA,NA,13,TGCGCCAGCAGCCCCGACAGCTTAAACATTCAGTACTTC,CASSPDSLNIQYF
TRBV9,TRBJ1-1,TRBD1,NA,17,TGTGCCAGCAGCGTAGAGGGTAGAGGGGGCAGAAACACTGAAGCTTTCTTT,CASSVEGRGGRNTEAFF
TRBV12-3/TRBV12-4,TRBJ1-2,NA,NA,12,TGTGCCAGCAGGGGGGACAACTATAGCTACACCTTC,CASRGDNYSYTF
TRBV7-2,TRBJ2-5,TRBD2,few,16,TGTGCCAGCAGCTCCCAGCTAGCGGGAGGGCAAGAGACCCAGTACTTC,CASSSQLAGGQETQYF
TRBV11-2,TRBJ2-3,NA,NA,16,TGTGCCAGCAGCTTAGATTATTTCGGGCGTCCAGGTACGCAGTATTTT,CASSLDYFGRPGTQYF
TRBV10-3,TRBJ2-3,NA,many,13,TGTGCCATCAGTAAGGAATCCAGCGATACGCAGTATTTT,CAISKESSDTQYF
TRBV4-1,TRBJ2-2,NA,NA,16,TGCGCCAGCAGCCAAGAAAAAAGCGCGAACACCGGGGAGCTGTTTTTT,CASSQEKSANTGELFF
TRBV20-1,TRBJ2-3,NA,NA,15,TGCAGTGCTAGAGAAGGGAATTCCCGGACAGATACGCAGTATTTT,CSAREGNSRTDTQYF
TRBV2,TRBJ2-1,TRBD2,NA,13,TGTGCCAGCAGTGACCCGCTTCTAGCGGAACAGTTCTTC,CASSDPLLAEQFF
TRBV7-9,TRBJ1-1,TRBD1,few,18,TGTGCCAGCAGCTTAGCCGGACAGGAGCCCACTTTGGGTCCAGAAGCTTTCTTT,CASSLAGQEPTLGPEAFF
TRBV6-1,TRBJ2-1,TRBD1,NA,16,TGTGCCAGCACCACGGAGGACAGGGGGCGGGTCAATGAGCAGTTCTTC,CASTTEDRGRVNEQFF
TRBV12-3/TRBV12-4,TRBJ1-1,NA,NA,18,TGTGCCAGCAGTTTAGCGCGGGGGGGGCGCCTATCTAACACTGAAGCTTTCTTT,CASSLARGGRLSNTEAFF
TRBV2,TRBJ2-5,NA,NA,16,TGTGCCAGCAGTGAAAGGGGGAGGGGGGCTGCGAAGACCCAGTACTTC,CASSERGRGAAKTQYF
TRBV2,TRBJ2-1,TRBD2,few,14,TGTGCCAGCAGTGGCGGGAGGGCGATAGATGAGCAGTTCTTC,CASSGGRAIDEQFF
TRBV2,TRBJ2-1,TRBD2,NA,15,TGTGCCAGCAGTATCCGACTTGGCGGGAGTGGCGAGCAGTTCTTC,CASSIRLGGSGEQFF